This is a list of T cell receptor beta chains from one sample in a study of radiation and T cells in renal cell carcinoma. Clones were sequenced by immunoSEQ multiplex PCR, and TCRdb holds only the in-frame ones, with some missing. The profile shows 130,000 or so clones, around four fifths of them singletons. Here the sequenced sample was blood, taken from a patient whose treatment included radiotherapy and nephrectomy. Source of these receptors: a woman between 45 and 60 years old with renal cell carcinoma. Each CDR3 is given with its conserved first and last residue. A D gene is named only where the DNA matches it firmly. Size is stated for part of the rows, as once, few or many counts, or as a class when the clone is expanded.

V gene	clone size	J gene	D gene	CDR3 length	CDR3 DNA	CDR3 protein
TRBV29-1	once	TRBJ2-2	TRBD1	16	TGCAGCGTTGAAGCTGGACAGGGGGTTTCTATCGGGGAGCTGTTTTTT	CSVEAGQGVSIGELFF
TRBV30	NA	TRBJ2-3	TRBD1	14	TGTGCCTGGAGTGGGACAGGGAAAGTAGATACGCAGTATTTT	CAWSGTGKVDTQYF
TRBV10-1	NA	TRBJ1-3	NA	14	TGCGCCAGCAGCCCCGAGGTTTCTGGAAACACCATATATTTT	CASSPEVSGNTIYF
TRBV9	NA	TRBJ1-2	NA	13	TGTGCCAGCAGCGTAGACAGGAACTATGGCTACACCTTC	CASSVDRNYGYTF
TRBV7-2	many	TRBJ2-3	NA	11	TGTGCCAGCAGCCTAGCGGATACGCAGTATTTT	CASSLADTQYF
TRBV7-2	NA	TRBJ2-3	NA	16	TGTGCCAGCAGCTTGGGGTCACCCCGCAGCACAGATACGCAGTATTTT	CASSLGSPRSTDTQYF
TRBV7-9	NA	TRBJ1-6	NA	14	TGTGCCAGCAGCCGTACAGGGCTAAACTCACCCCTCCACTTT	CASSRTGLNSPLHF
TRBV20-1	once	TRBJ2-1	NA	11	TGCAGTGCTATGACCGACAATGAGCAGTTCTTC	CSAMTDNEQFF
TRBV6-5	NA	TRBJ2-7	TRBD2	13	TGTGCCAGCGGGACTAGCTTAACCTACGAGCAGTACTTC	CASGTSLTYEQYF
TRBV29-1	NA	TRBJ2-7	NA	13	TGCAGCGTTGGTCAGGGACAATACTACGAGCAGTACTTC	CSVGQGQYYEQYF
TRBV29-1	NA	TRBJ2-1	NA	15	TGCAGCGTTGGGGAGGCGGGACTGAGGGACAATGAGCAGTTCTTC	CSVGEAGLRDNEQFF